This T cell receptor (beta chain) originates from a study of vaccination and CD4 T cells after COVID-19. This clonotype showed up just a few times. As yet, its antigen is unknown. The trim removed 3 bases at V and 4 bases at J, leaving 9 bases unmatched. The CDR3 runs to 15 residues. CDR1 DFQATT and CDR2 SNEGSKA come from the germline V gene (reference sequence). Oncomine TCR Beta short-read sequencing was applied to DNA from cultured CD4+ T cells. MiXCR was run by TCRdb on the PCR reads, yielding one entry per CDR3 protein. This sample yields 11,000 or so distinct CDR3 sequences, of which roughly two thirds are seen a single time; around 14% belongs to the top ten. Treatment specified: roughly 10-day PBMC culture with coronavirus spike peptide pools or control peptides (ViraFEST assay).

The sample comprised CD4+ T cells from blood, cultured in vitro. The receptor's source is a human donor who had recovered from COVID-19. The rearrangement joins TRBV20-1 to TRBJ1-1; 9 bases line up with TRBD1. CDR3 DNA: TGCAGTGCTAGCTTACAGGGGGCGCGAACCACTGAAGCTTTCTTT. Encoded protein: CSASLQGARTTEAFF.